This T cell receptor (beta chain) was obtained from a study of blood T cell repertoires in COVID-19. Turning to the study itself: Samples came from the United States, Italy and Spain, spanning acute and convalescent COVID-19.

Source study methods: Counts of nucleated cells, estimated from reference gene primer amplification, were obtained. Sequenced by immunoSEQ multiplex PCR; TCRdb stores in-frame clones only, minus some. For V, J and clone size, that table is used; D and trimming come from the DNA. The table includes roughly 310,000 clones, 90% detected once. The count of this clone is one. Living in under 30 US areas, the participants were between 18 and 89 years of age. Cohort 3 recovery required two negative PCRs, clearance, or symptom resolution. Germline V gives CDR1 MNHEY, CDR2 SVGEGT. This CDR3 spans 14 amino acids. V was pared by 4 bases and J by 4 bases, with 7 bases of the junction left unmatched.

The receptor comes from a man in his 60s who had recovered from COVID-19. Material for sequencing was PBMCs or T cells enriched from blood (not recorded which). J is TRBJ2-7 and V is TRBV6-2 or TRBV6-3, with TRBD2 matching over 7 bases. The CDR3 reads CASSSRLAVYEQYF. In nucleotides, the CDR3 is TGTGCCAGCAGTTCGCGACTAGCAGTGTACGAGCAGTACTTC.